Shown below are 4 T cell receptor beta chains from a single sample sequenced in a study of shared clonotypes between healthy human individuals. Method: immunoSEQ multiplex PCR; TCRdb's copy keeps in-frame clones and lacks some. The sample has around 430,000 clones; 75% to 85% are singletons. Material: PBMCs. These receptors were collected from a woman in her 40s in good health. Some clones in this sample may be carry-over from other donors' samples.

The chain couples TRBV14 to TRBJ2-3; unclear D gene. Trimming shortened V by 0 bases and J by 0 bases, and 13 bases separated the two germline ends. The germline gives CDR1 SGHDN, CDR2 FVKESK. The CDR3 has 17 residues. The chain's CDR3 is CASSQDRRATSTDTQYF. Here the CDR3 DNA reads TGTGCCAGCAGCCAAGATAGGAGAGCGACTAGCACAGATACGCAGTATTTT.

This sequence joins TRBV6-5 and TRBJ1-2, with TRBD1 matching over 8 bases. In germline, CDR1 is MNHEY, CDR2 SVGAGI. V gave up 5 bases and J gave up 7 bases; unmatched junction bases: 6. The CDR3 is 13 amino acids. The CDR3 reads CASSNGQGPGYTF. DNA of the CDR3: TGTGCCAGCAGTAACGGACAGGGTCCTGGCTACACCTTC.

This clone was recorded once. V usage is TRBV27 and J usage is TRBJ2-1, with TRBD2 matching over 7 bases. The CDR3 is made up of 14 amino acids. The germline gives CDR1 MNHEY, CDR2 SMNVEV (reference sequence). Unmatched junction bases numbered 11, after V lost 5 bases and J lost 10 bases. The CDR3 sequence is CASSPAGGAGEQFF. CDR3 DNA sequence: TGTGCCAGCAGTCCGGCGGGTGGAGCGGGGGAGCAGTTCTTC.

This clone was seen ten or more times. Other DNA sequences of this sample code for an identical CDR3. V is TRBV6-4 and J is TRBJ2-3; D may be TRBD2 (5 bases). Trimming left V 2 bases short and J 0 bases short, with 6 bases between. Per the germline V gene, CDR1 is MRHNA and CDR2 is SNTAGT. The CDR3 runs to 14 residues. As DNA, the CDR3 is TGTGCCAGCAGTGACGGCGGGAGCACAGATACGCAGTATTTT. Encoded protein: CASSDGGSTDTQYF.